The rows below give T cell receptor beta chains drawn from one sample of a study of blood T cell repertoires in COVID-19. The data were produced by immunoSEQ multiplex PCR, yet TCRdb's version contains in-frame clones alone and is incomplete. The sample yields roughly 150,000 clones, around 80% seen once. The sequenced sample consisted of peripheral blood. These receptors originate from a woman aged 45-60 years with acute or convalescent COVID-19. CDR3s include the opening cysteine and the closing phenylalanine or tryptophan. The order of the fields is clone size, J gene, V gene, D gene, CDR3 DNA, CDR3 protein. A D gene is named only where the DNA matches it firmly. Not all rows give a size; the values are once, few, many and, for expanded clones, a class.

clone_size: NA
j_call: TRBJ2-2
v_call: TRBV13
d_call: TRBD1
cdr3_nt: TGTGCCAGCAGCTTAGTACGGGGACAGATCACCGGGGAGCTGTTTTTT
cdr3_aa: CASSLVRGQITGELFF

clone_size: NA
j_call: TRBJ1-5
v_call: TRBV7-2
d_call: NA
cdr3_nt: TGTGCCAGCAGCATTAGCCCAGGGGATAGGAGTCAGCCCCAGCATTTT
cdr3_aa: CASSISPGDRSQPQHF

clone_size: NA
j_call: TRBJ1-3
v_call: TRBV5-5
d_call: TRBD1
cdr3_nt: TGTGCCAGCAGCCGAGGGACAGGGACTGGAAACACCATATATTTT
cdr3_aa: CASSRGTGTGNTIYF

clone_size: NA
j_call: TRBJ2-7
v_call: TRBV5-4
d_call: TRBD2
cdr3_nt: TGTGCCAGCAGCCCCCCACAGCGGGAGCCTCACGAGCAGTACTTC
cdr3_aa: CASSPPQREPHEQYF

clone_size: once
j_call: TRBJ2-5
v_call: TRBV6-1
d_call: NA
cdr3_nt: TGTGCCAGCAGTGAAGACCCGTTTAGAACCCAAGAGACCCAGTACTTC
cdr3_aa: CASSEDPFRTQETQYF

clone_size: NA
j_call: TRBJ2-2
v_call: TRBV3-1/TRBV3-2
d_call: TRBD2
cdr3_nt: TGTGCCAGCAGCCAAACTAGCGGGACCGGGGAGCTGTTTTTT
cdr3_aa: CASSQTSGTGELFF

clone_size: NA
j_call: TRBJ2-3
v_call: TRBV2
d_call: NA
cdr3_nt: TGTGCCAGCAGTGAAGTACTAGCACATACGCAGTATTTT
cdr3_aa: CASSEVLAHTQYF

clone_size: once
j_call: TRBJ1-3
v_call: TRBV5-4
d_call: NA
cdr3_nt: TGTGCCAGCAGCTTGTACAGCTTTGGAAACACCATATATTTT
cdr3_aa: CASSLYSFGNTIYF

clone_size: NA
j_call: TRBJ1-2
v_call: TRBV6-5
d_call: TRBD1
cdr3_nt: TGTGCCAGCCGAACAGGGGGCGCATCTCGGGGCTACACCTTC
cdr3_aa: CASRTGGASRGYTF

clone_size: once
j_call: TRBJ1-1
v_call: TRBV4-3
d_call: NA
cdr3_nt: TGCGCCAGCAGCCAAGATTCGGGGAACACTGAAGCTTTCTTT
cdr3_aa: CASSQDSGNTEAFF

clone_size: NA
j_call: TRBJ1-1
v_call: TRBV12-2
d_call: NA
cdr3_nt: TGTGCAAGTCGCCCCGCTTTCCGGGTGAACACTGAAGCTTTCTTT
cdr3_aa: CASRPAFRVNTEAFF

clone_size: NA
j_call: TRBJ2-2
v_call: TRBV12-3/TRBV12-4
d_call: NA
cdr3_nt: TGTGCCAGCAGTAGCGGGCTCACCGGGGAGCTGTTTTTT
cdr3_aa: CASSSGLTGELFF

clone_size: NA
j_call: TRBJ2-7
v_call: TRBV27
d_call: TRBD2
cdr3_nt: TGTGCCAGCAGGGGGGGGGTCTCCTACGAGCAGTACTTC
cdr3_aa: CASRGGVSYEQYF

clone_size: NA
j_call: TRBJ1-4
v_call: TRBV5-1
d_call: NA
cdr3_nt: TGCGCCAGCAGACAGGGCGCAACTAATGAAAAACTGTTTTTT
cdr3_aa: CASRQGATNEKLFF

clone_size: NA
j_call: TRBJ2-7
v_call: TRBV20-1
d_call: TRBD2
cdr3_nt: TGCAGTGCTAGTGAGACTAGCGGAGACTACGAGCAGTACTTC
cdr3_aa: CSASETSGDYEQYF

clone_size: NA
j_call: TRBJ1-3
v_call: TRBV3-1/TRBV3-2
d_call: TRBD1
cdr3_nt: TGTGCCAGCAGTCTAATGGACAGGGACCCCCTGAGCTCTGGAAACACCATATATTTT
cdr3_aa: CASSLMDRDPLSSGNTIYF

clone_size: NA
j_call: TRBJ1-5
v_call: TRBV4-2
d_call: NA
cdr3_nt: TGTGCCAGCAGCCAAGTGCTAGAGCTAAATCAGCCCCAGCATTTT
cdr3_aa: CASSQVLELNQPQHF

clone_size: few
j_call: TRBJ1-5
v_call: TRBV9
d_call: NA
cdr3_nt: TGTGCCAGCAGCGCCGATCCAGGGGAGGGTCAGCCCCAGCATTTT
cdr3_aa: CASSADPGEGQPQHF